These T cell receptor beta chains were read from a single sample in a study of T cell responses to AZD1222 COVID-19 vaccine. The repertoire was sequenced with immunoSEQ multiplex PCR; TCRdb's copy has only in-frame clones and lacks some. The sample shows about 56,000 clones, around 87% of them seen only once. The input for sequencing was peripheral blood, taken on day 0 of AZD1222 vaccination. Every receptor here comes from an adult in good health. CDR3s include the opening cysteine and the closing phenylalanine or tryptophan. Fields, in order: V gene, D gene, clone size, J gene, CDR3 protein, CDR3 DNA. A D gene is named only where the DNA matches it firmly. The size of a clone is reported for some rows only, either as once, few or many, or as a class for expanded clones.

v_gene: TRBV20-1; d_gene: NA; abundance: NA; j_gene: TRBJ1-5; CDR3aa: CSASGNQPQHF; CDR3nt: TGCAGTGCTTCAGGGAATCAGCCCCAGCATTTT
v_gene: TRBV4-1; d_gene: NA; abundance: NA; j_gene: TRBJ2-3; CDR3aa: CASSQVRSQGTDTQYF; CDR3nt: TGCGCCAGCAGCCAAGTACGAAGTCAAGGTACGGATACGCAGTATTTT
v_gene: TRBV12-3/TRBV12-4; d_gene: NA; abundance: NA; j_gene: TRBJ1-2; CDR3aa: CASSLLWRHYTF; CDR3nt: TGTGCCAGCAGCTTACTTTGGCGGCACTACACCTTC
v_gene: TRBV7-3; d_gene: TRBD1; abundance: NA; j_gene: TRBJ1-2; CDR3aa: CASSATGGMNGYTF; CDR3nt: TGTGCCAGCAGCGCGACAGGGGGCATGAATGGCTACACCTTC
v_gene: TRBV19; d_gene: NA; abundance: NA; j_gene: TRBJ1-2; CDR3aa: CASSIEYGYTF; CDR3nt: TGTGCCAGTAGTATAGAATATGGCTACACCTTC
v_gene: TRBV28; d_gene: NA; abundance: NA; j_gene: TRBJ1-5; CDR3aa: CASSSPSFGQPQHF; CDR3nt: TGTGCCAGCAGCTCCCCATCCTTCGGTCAGCCCCAGCATTTT
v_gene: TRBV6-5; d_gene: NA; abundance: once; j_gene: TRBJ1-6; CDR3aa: CASSIGQGFRSPLHF; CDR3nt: TGTGCCAGCAGTATCGGGCAGGGGTTTCGCTCACCCCTCCACTTT
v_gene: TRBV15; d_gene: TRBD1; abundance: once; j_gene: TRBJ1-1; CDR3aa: CATSSQGAEEGPTPVNTEAFF; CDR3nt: TGTGCCACCAGCTCTCAGGGGGCCGAGGAAGGGCCGACGCCCGTTAACACTGAAGCTTTCTTT
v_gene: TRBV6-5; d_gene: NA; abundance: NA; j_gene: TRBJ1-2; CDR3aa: CASGQDRQLYGYTF; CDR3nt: TGTGCCAGCGGCCAGGACCGACAGTTATATGGCTACACCTTC
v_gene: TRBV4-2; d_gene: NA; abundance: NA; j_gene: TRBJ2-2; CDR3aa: CASSQDVVSEPRSGELFF; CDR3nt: TGTGCCAGCAGCCAAGATGTAGTGAGCGAACCGAGATCCGGGGAGCTGTTTTTT
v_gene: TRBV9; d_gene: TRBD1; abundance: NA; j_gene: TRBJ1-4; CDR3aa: CASSGGRTGEHNEKLFF; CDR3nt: TGTGCCAGCAGCGGGGGCCGGACAGGGGAGCATAATGAAAAACTGTTTTTT
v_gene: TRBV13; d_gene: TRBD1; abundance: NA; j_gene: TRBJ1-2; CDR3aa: CASSLGQGSSYGYTF; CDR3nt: TGTGCCAGCAGCCTGGGACAGGGGTCCTCCTATGGCTACACCTTC
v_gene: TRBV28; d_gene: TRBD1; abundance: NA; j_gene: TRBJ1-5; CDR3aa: CASSQGARNQPQHF; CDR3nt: TGTGCCAGCAGTCAGGGGGCCCGGAATCAGCCCCAGCATTTT
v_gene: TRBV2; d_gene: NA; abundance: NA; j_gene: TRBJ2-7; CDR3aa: CASRSTYEQYF; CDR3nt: TGTGCCAGCAGATCTACCTACGAGCAGTACTTC
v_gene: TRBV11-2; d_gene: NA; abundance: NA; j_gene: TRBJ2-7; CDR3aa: CASSNTRGAYEQYF; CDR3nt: TGTGCCAGCAGCAACACCAGGGGGGCCTACGAGCAGTACTTC
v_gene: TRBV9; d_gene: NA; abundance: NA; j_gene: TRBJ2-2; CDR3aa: CASSLRDTGELFF; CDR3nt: TGTGCCAGCAGCTTAAGGGACACCGGGGAGCTGTTTTTT
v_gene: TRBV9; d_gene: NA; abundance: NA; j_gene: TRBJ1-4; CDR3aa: CASSVAIGEAVNEKLFF; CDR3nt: TGTGCCAGCAGCGTAGCTATAGGGGAGGCGGTTAATGAAAAACTGTTTTTT
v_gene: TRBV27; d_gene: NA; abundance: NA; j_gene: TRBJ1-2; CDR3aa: CASSLKGTYFGDGYTF; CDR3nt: TGTGCCAGCAGTTTAAAAGGGACATACTTTGGCGATGGCTACACCTTC
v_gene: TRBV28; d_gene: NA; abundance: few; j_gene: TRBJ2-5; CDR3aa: CASQRRAGGRQETQYF; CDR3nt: TGTGCCAGTCAAAGAAGGGCAGGGGGGCGGCAAGAGACCCAGTACTTC
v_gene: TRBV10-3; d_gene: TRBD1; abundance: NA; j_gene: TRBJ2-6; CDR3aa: CAIRDRGLTGANVLTF; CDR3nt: TGTGCCATTCGAGACAGGGGGCTTACTGGGGCCAACGTCCTGACTTTC
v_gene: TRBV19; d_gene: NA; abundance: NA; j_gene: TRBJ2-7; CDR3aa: CASSSQPGYEQYF; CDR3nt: TGTGCCAGTAGTAGCCAACCAGGGTACGAGCAGTACTTC
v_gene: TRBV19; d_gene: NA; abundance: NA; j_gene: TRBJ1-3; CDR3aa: CASRGQNSGNTIYF; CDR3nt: TGTGCCAGTAGAGGACAGAACTCTGGAAACACCATATATTTT
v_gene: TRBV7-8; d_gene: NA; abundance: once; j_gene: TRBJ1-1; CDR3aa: CASSKTDMNTEAFF; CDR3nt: TGTGCCAGCAGCAAAACAGATATGAACACTGAAGCTTTCTTT
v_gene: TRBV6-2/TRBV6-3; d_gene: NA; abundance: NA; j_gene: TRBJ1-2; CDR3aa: CASSYSVGGYTF; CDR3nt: TGTGCCAGCAGTTACTCGGTTGGAGGCTACACCTTC
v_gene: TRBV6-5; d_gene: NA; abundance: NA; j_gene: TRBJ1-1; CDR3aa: CASRWEWGTEAFF; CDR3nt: TGTGCCAGCAGGTGGGAGTGGGGCACTGAAGCTTTCTTT
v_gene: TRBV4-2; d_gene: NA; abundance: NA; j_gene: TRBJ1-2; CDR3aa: CASSQGAELSNYGYTF; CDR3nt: TGTGCCAGCAGCCAAGGGGCAGAGCTGTCAAACTATGGCTACACCTTC
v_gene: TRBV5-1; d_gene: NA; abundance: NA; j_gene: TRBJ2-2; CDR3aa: CASSSLFRTTNTGELFF; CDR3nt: TGCGCCAGCAGCTCCCTTTTCAGGACTACGAACACCGGGGAGCTGTTTTTT
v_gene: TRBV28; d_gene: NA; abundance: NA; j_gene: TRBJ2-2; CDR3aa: CASSSVPNTGELFF; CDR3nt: TGTGCCAGCAGTTCTGTCCCGAACACCGGGGAGCTGTTTTTT
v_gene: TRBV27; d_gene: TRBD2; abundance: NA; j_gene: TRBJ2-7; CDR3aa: CASSPRLAGDREQYF; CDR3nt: TGTGCCAGCAGTCCCAGACTAGCGGGAGATAGGGAGCAGTACTTC
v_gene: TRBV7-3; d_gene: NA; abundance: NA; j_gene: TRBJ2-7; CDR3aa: CASSLIGRSYEQYF; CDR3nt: TGTGCCAGCAGCTTAATCGGCCGGTCCTACGAGCAGTACTTC
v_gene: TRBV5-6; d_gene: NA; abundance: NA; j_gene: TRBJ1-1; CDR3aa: CASSLGIKTGEAFF; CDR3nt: TGTGCCAGCAGCTTGGGAATCAAGACAGGAGAAGCTTTCTTT
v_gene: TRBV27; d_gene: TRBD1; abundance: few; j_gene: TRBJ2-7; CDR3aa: CASSQHNLPGQGAYEQYF; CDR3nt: TGTGCCAGCAGTCAGCACAACTTGCCGGGACAGGGGGCCTACGAGCAGTACTTC
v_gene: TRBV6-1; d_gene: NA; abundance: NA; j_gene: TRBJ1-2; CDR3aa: CASSDGTLYGYTF; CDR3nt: TGTGCCAGCAGTGACGGGACACTCTATGGCTACACCTTC
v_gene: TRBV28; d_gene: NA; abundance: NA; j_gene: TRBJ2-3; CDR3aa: CASSSNTDTQYF; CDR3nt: TGTGCCAGCAGTTCCAACACAGATACGCAGTATTTT
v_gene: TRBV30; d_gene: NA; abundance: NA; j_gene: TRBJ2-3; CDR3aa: CALGTLLDTQYF; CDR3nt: TGTGCCTTAGGGACTTTGCTAGATACGCAGTATTTT